Below are 32 T cell receptor beta chains sequenced from a single sample in a study of blood T cell repertoires in COVID-19. The data were produced by immunoSEQ multiplex PCR, yet TCRdb's version contains in-frame clones alone and is incomplete. This sample has over 150,000 clones, with around 83% found just once. The source material was peripheral blood. All receptors derive from a woman aged 65 to 85 who had recovered from COVID-19.

The rearrangement uses TRBV19 and TRBJ1-1; perhaps TRBD1 as D (6 bases). The CDR3 sequence is 14 residues long. Trimming took off 7 bases at V and 0 bases at J, with 12 bases between the two ends. The germline V gene encodes CDR1 LNHDA and CDR2 SQIVND (reference sequence). CDR3: CASNPGQMNTEAFF. For the CDR3, the DNA is TGTGCCAGTAATCCCGGACAGATGAACACTGAAGCTTTCTTT.

The chain couples TRBV10-3 to TRBJ2-5; TRBD2 aligns across 8 bases. J gave up 0 bases and V 6 bases, and 12 bases lay outside the gene matches. Germline V lookup: CDR1 ENHRY, CDR2 SYGVKD. The CDR3 covers 17 residues. This CDR3 is CAISAPGAGGHQETQYF. CDR3 sequence (DNA): TGTGCCATCAGCGCTCCAGGCGCGGGGGGCCACCAAGAGACCCAGTACTTC.

The J gene is TRBJ1-2, the V gene TRBV3-1 (or the pseudogene TRBV3-2); D may be TRBD1 (5 bases). The germline V and J ends were trimmed by 1 base and 4 bases, with 10 bases remaining between them. The CDR3 length is 14 residues. Germline CDR1 reads LGHDT; CDR2 reads YNNKEL (reference sequence). The chain's CDR3 is CASSQAGQGYGYTF. As DNA, the CDR3 is TGTGCCAGCAGCCAAGCCGGGCAGGGCTATGGCTACACCTTC.

The V gene is TRBV30, the J gene TRBJ1-3, with 7 bases aligning to TRBD1. The CDR3 is made up of 13 amino acids. V lost 3 bases, J lost 9 bases, and 8 bases stayed unmatched. Germline assignment: CDR1 GTSNPN and CDR2 SVGIG (reference sequence). CDR3 loop: CAWSLEGAGTIYF. CDR3 bases: TGTGCCTGGAGCCTCGAGGGGGCGGGCACCATATATTTT.

This sequence joins TRBV29-1 and TRBJ2-7, with D hard to call. CDR1 and CDR2 from the germline V gene are SQVTM and ANQGSEA. The CDR3 loop spans 11 amino acids. The ends were cut back, 4 bases at V and 1 base at J, with 5 bases in the middle. CDR3 residues: CSVGSSYEQYF. Written as DNA, the CDR3 is TGCAGCGTTGGCAGTTCCTACGAGCAGTACTTC.

This chain uses TRBV6-6 with TRBJ2-7; possible D gene TRBD2, 5 bases. The CDR3 is 13 amino acids. The V and J ends lost 8 bases and 3 bases respectively, with 14 bases between them. Germline values: CDR1 MNHNY, CDR2 SVGAGI (reference sequence). The CDR3 coding sequence is TGTGCCAGCGGGCAAGGACTGGGCTACGAGCAGTACTTC. Its protein product is CASGQGLGYEQYF.

The chain carries TRBV4-2 and TRBJ2-1; 11 bases fit TRBD2. V gave up 9 bases and J gave up 4 bases; unmatched junction bases: 5. There are 14 residues in the CDR3. Germline loops: CDR1 LGHNA, CDR2 YNFKEQ. The DNA of the CDR3 is TGTGCCAGTACACTAGCGGGGGCTTACAATGAGCAGTTCTTC. This codes for CASTLAGAYNEQFF.

V usage is TRBV7-3 and J usage is TRBJ2-3; D call uncertain. The CDR3 sequence is 13 residues long. Germline assignment: CDR1 SGHTA and CDR2 FQGTGA. V lost 5 bases, J lost 5 bases, and 11 bases lay in between. The CDR3 sequence: CASSPSLGDTQYF. The CDR3 nucleotides are TGTGCCAGCAGCCCATCCCTCGGAGATACGCAGTATTTT.

This chain uses TRBV5-6 with TRBJ1-6; D is uncertain. V was cut by 1 base and J by 5 bases, with 10 bases left in between. The CDR3 runs to 15 residues. Germline loops: CDR1 SGHDT, CDR2 YYEEEE. The CDR3 region has the DNA TGTGCCAGCAGCTTGTGGTCCGGGGATAATTCACCCCTCCACTTT. Protein sequence: CASSLWSGDNSPLHF. Full variable domain (missing parts from reference TRBV5-6 and TRBJ1-6): DAGVTQSPTHLIKTRGQQVTLRCSPKSGHDTVSWYQQALGQGPQFIFQYYEEEERQRGNFPDRFSGHQFPNYSSELNVNALLLGDSALYLCASSLWSGDNSPLHFGNGTRLTVT.

This rearrangement joins TRBV5-4 to TRBJ1-1; no definite D call. CDR1 SGHNT and CDR2 YYREEE come from the germline V gene (reference sequence). The CDR3 has 13 residues. The V and J ends lost 0 bases and 2 bases respectively, with 5 bases between them. DNA for the CDR3: TGTGCCAGCAGCTTGGCCCCAAACACTGAAGCTTTCTTT. Translation gives CASSLAPNTEAFF. Complete variable domain (other parts from reference TRBV5-4 and TRBJ1-1): ETGVTQSPTHLIKTRGQQVTLRCSSQSGHNTVSWYQQALGQGPQFIFQYYREEENGRGNFPPRFSGLQFPNYSSELNVNALELDDSALYLCASSLAPNTEAFFGQGTRLTVV.

This sequence joins TRBV2 and TRBJ2-7, with D tentatively TRBD2 (5 bases). The CDR3 sequence is 12 residues long. The germline V gene has CDR1 SNHLY and CDR2 FYNNEI. The V end lost 8 bases, the J end lost 6 bases, and 14 bases lay between the germline ends. The CDR3 region is CASHNPRGEQYF. In DNA, the CDR3 is TGTGCCAGCCACAACCCCCGGGGCGAGCAGTACTTC.

The CDR3 nucleotides read TGTGCCAGCAGTTACGGACTAGCGGGAGGGAACTACGAGCAGTACTTC. Protein product: CASSYGLAGGNYEQYF. The rearrangement joins TRBV6-5 to TRBJ2-7; TRBD2 aligns across 15 bases. Germline CDR1 is MNHEY and CDR2 is SVGAGI. CDR3 size: 16 residues. After removal of 2 bases from V and 3 bases from J, the junction contained 2 bases not matched to a gene.

V gene TRBV4-3 combines with J gene TRBJ1-6; D not certain. Germline CDR1 is LGHNA and CDR2 is YSLEER. V was cut by 3 bases and J by 7 bases, with 10 bases left in between. CDR3 length: 14 residues. This chain's CDR3 is CASSQGRSNSPLHF. CDR3 sequence (DNA): TGCGCCAGCAGCCAGGGCAGGTCGAATTCACCCCTCCACTTT.

Note on this clone: Distinct nucleotide sequences in the sample also encode this CDR3. This chain joins TRBV18 and TRBJ2-2, with TRBD1 matching over 7 bases. After removal of 3 bases from V and 3 bases from J, the junction contained 4 bases not matched to a gene. The CDR3 totals 15 residues. Germline V CDR1 and CDR2: KGHSH, LQKENI. The CDR3 reads CASSPRQGDTGELFF. CDR3 in DNA: TGTGCCAGCTCACCCCGACAGGGCGACACCGGGGAGCTGTTTTTT.

V is TRBV6-5 and J is TRBJ1-1; D is perhaps TRBD1 (5 bases). The CDR3 is 12 residues long. V was shortened by 3 bases and J by 8 bases, with 10 bases between the two germline ends. Germline V gives CDR1 MNHEY, CDR2 SVGAGI. In nucleotides, the CDR3 is TGTGCCAGCAGTTATCTAGGGGCCGAAGCTTTCTTT. Its protein product is CASSYLGAEAFF.

This rearrangement joins TRBV9 to TRBJ1-3; possibly TRBD1 for D (6 bases). CDR1 and CDR2 from the germline V gene are SGDLS and YYNGEE. The CDR3 covers 13 residues. Between the trimmed V and J ends, which lost 7 bases and 4 bases, there was a span of 12 bases. In DNA form, the CDR3 reads TGTGCCAGCCGGGGGGGCCCGGGAAACACCATATATTTT. Protein: CASRGGPGNTIYF.

J is TRBJ1-1 and V is TRBV18; D perhaps matches TRBD1 (5 bases). Deletions cut 3 bases from V and 0 bases from J, with 14 bases between. CDR1 KGHSH and CDR2 LQKENI come from the germline V gene. This CDR3 comprises 16 residues. CDR3 bases: TGTGCCAGCTCACCGACGACCGACAGCATGAACACTGAAGCTTTCTTT. Encoded protein: CASSPTTDSMNTEAFF.

CDR3 sequence (DNA): TGTGCCCAAGGGCCAGGGCGCGGGGAGCTGTTTTTT. Protein sequence: CAQGPGRGELFF. This chain connects TRBV5-8 to TRBJ2-2; D might be TRBD1 (5 bases). CDR1 and CDR2 from the germline V gene are SGHTS and YDEGEE. Trimming cost V 10 bases and J 7 bases, with 14 bases left between them. The CDR3 consists of 12 residues.

This clone was counted a few times. The DNA for the CDR3 is TGCGCCAGCAGCTTACCCCTCGGAGGGGACGAGCAGTACTTC. Encoded protein: CASSLPLGGDEQYF. The chain links TRBV5-1 to TRBJ2-7, with D perhaps matching TRBD2 (6 bases). With 2 bases removed from V and 5 bases from J, the gap between germline ends came to 14 bases. This CDR3 has 14 residues. In germline, CDR1 is SGHRS, CDR2 YFSETQ.

The chain recombines TRBV29-1 with TRBJ1-2, with 8 bases aligning to TRBD1. The CDR3 contains 13 residues. Germline values: CDR1 SQVTM, CDR2 ANQGSEA. V lost 7 bases to trimming and J lost 1 base; unmatched junction nucleotides: 5. CDR3 nucleotide sequence: TGCAGCGCGGGGGGACAGGATAACTATGGCTACACCTTC. Its protein is CSAGGQDNYGYTF. Complete variable domain (other parts from reference TRBV29-1 and TRBJ1-2): SAVISQKPSRDICQRGTSLTIQCQVDSQVTMMFWYRQQPGQSLTLIATANQGSEATYESGFVIDKFPISRPNLTFSTLTVSNMSPEDSSIYLCSAGGQDNYGYTFGSGTRLTVV.

J is TRBJ2-5 and V is TRBV11-1; possibly TRBD1 for D (7 bases). V was pared by 1 base and J by 10 bases, with 13 bases between. Germline CDR1 and CDR2: SGHAT and FQDESV (reference sequence). The CDR3 contains 13 residues. The CDR3 region has the DNA TGTGCCAGCAGCTTAGGCGGAGGGGGCGACCAGTACTTC. This encodes CASSLGGGGDQYF.

The rearrangement links TRBV11-3 to TRBJ2-6, with TRBD1 as a possible D gene (6 bases). This CDR3 region has 15 residues. With 5 bases removed from V and 4 bases from J, the gap between germline ends came to 12 bases. Germline V gene sequence: CDR1 SGHNT, CDR2 YENEEA. CDR3 bases: TGTGCCAGCAGCCAAGGGGGAACCGGGGCCAACGTCCTGACTTTC. It encodes CASSQGGTGANVLTF.

The chain uses TRBV7-2 and TRBJ2-4, with D tentatively TRBD1 (5 bases). Germline CDR1 and CDR2: SGHTA and FQGNSA. CDR3 length equals 16 residues. Trimming stripped 5 bases from V and 1 base from J, with 15 bases between. This chain's CDR3 is CASSPPLGAAKNIQYF. The CDR3 DNA reads TGTGCCAGCAGCCCTCCGCTAGGGGCTGCCAAAAACATTCAGTACTTC. Full variable domain (rest looked up from reference TRBV7-2 and TRBJ2-4): GAGVSQSPSNKVTEKGKDVELRCDPISGHTALYWYRQSLGQGLEFLIYFQGNSAPDKSGLPSDRFSAERTGGSVSTLTIQRTQQEDSAVYLCASSPPLGAAKNIQYFGAGTRLSVL.

This clone was seen just once. V gene TRBV9 combines with J gene TRBJ2-3; 9 bases align to TRBD1. The length of the CDR3 is 15 residues. With 4 bases clipped from V and 6 bases from J, the junction kept 9 bases outside the gene matches. The germline CDR1 and CDR2 sequences are SGDLS and YYNGEE. As DNA, the CDR3 is TGTGCCAGCAGCATCGAGGACAGGGGCTGGGATACGCAGTATTTT. Translating gives CASSIEDRGWDTQYF.

The genes are TRBV6-5 and TRBJ2-7; D perhaps matches TRBD2 (6 bases). The CDR3 is 15 residues long. V dropped 6 bases and J dropped 6 bases, with 21 bases sitting between them. Per germline, CDR1 MNHEY and CDR2 SVGAGI. The CDR3 nucleotides are TGTGCCAGCAGCCTTTTTAGTGGGGAGGCGGGCGAGCAGTACTTC. Protein product: CASSLFSGEAGEQYF.

This clone showed up just a few times. This rearrangement joins TRBV6-5 to TRBJ1-2; D is unresolved. Germline V gives CDR1 MNHEY, CDR2 SVGAGI. Between the trimmed V and J ends, which lost 7 bases and 4 bases, there was a span of 16 bases. The CDR3 has 14 residues. CDR3 protein: CASTWEALVYGYTF. Here the CDR3 DNA reads TGTGCCAGCACCTGGGAGGCGTTAGTCTATGGCTACACCTTC.

The rearrangement uses TRBV20-1 and TRBJ1-2, with 7 bases that match TRBD1. Per germline, CDR1 DFQATT and CDR2 SNEGSKA (reference sequence). V lost 3 bases and J lost 11; bases outside the gene matches: 24. The CDR3 extends over 17 amino acids. The CDR3 spells CSASSWQSNQGDSGYTF. Written as DNA, the CDR3 is TGCAGTGCTAGTTCCTGGCAATCTAATCAAGGGGACAGTGGGTACACCTTC.

The chain joins TRBV6-6 to TRBJ2-3; 14 nucleotides match TRBD2. CDR3 length equals 16 residues. Per the germline V gene, CDR1 is MNHNY and CDR2 is SVGAGI (reference sequence). V dropped 7 bases and J dropped 4; count of bases not matched to a gene: 7. The CDR3 is CASTRLAGGLADTQYF. The DNA for the CDR3 is TGTGCCAGCACCCGACTAGCGGGGGGGCTTGCAGATACGCAGTATTTT.

The J gene is TRBJ1-2, the V gene TRBV6-1, with D perhaps TRBD1 (5 bases). Germline V gives CDR1 MNHNS, CDR2 SASEGT. V shed 0 bases and J shed 4 bases, with 9 bases lying between them. The CDR3 is made up of 14 amino acids. The CDR3 spells CASSEARGSYGYTF. The DNA for the CDR3 is TGTGCCAGCAGTGAAGCGCGGGGGTCCTATGGCTACACCTTC.

Turning to this clone: An end of the junction differs from the germline gene, which may be a read error. V and J are TRBV28 and TRBJ1-2, with D possibly being TRBD1 (6 bases). Germline loops: CDR1 MDHEN, CDR2 SYDVKM. The CDR3 sequence is 15 residues long. The CDR3 loop is CASRLPGEPGGGYTF. CDR3 sequence (DNA): TGTGCCAGCCGTTTACCCGGTGAACCTGGGGGCGGCTACACCTTC.

The J gene is TRBJ2-7, the V gene TRBV5-1, with TRBD1 as a possible D gene (6 bases). CDR3 size: 14 residues. CDR1 is SGHRS, CDR2 YFSETQ, per germline. V lost 6 bases and J lost 5, with 18 bases in between. The CDR3 region is CASTPGALGDEQYF. The CDR3, as DNA: TGCGCCAGCACCCCAGGGGCCCTAGGGGACGAGCAGTACTTC.

The rearrangement uses TRBV9 and TRBJ2-1; D uncertain. CDR3 length: 17 residues. Trimming left V 4 bases short and J 1 base short, with 18 bases between. Per the germline V gene, CDR1 is SGDLS and CDR2 is YYNGEE. CDR3 in DNA: TGTGCCAGCAGCCCCACTCCCCTAGGAGCTTCCTACAATGAGCAGTTCTTC. Residues: CASSPTPLGASYNEQFF.